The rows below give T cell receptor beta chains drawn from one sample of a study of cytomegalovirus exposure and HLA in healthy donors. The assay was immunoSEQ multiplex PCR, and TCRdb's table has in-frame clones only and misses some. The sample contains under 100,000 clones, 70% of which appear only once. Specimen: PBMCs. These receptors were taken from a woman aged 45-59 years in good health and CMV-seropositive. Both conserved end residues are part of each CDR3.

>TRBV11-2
CASSLGTTYTGELFF
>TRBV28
CASSSPGGREKLFF
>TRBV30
CAWRRRRGIYGYTF
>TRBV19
CASSISRNTEAFF
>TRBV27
CASSSWGPYPQYF
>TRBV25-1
CASSGGRLLEAFF
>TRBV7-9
CASTKPGDRNTEAFF
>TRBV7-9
CASSLPQTSGEQFF
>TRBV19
CASSRVSTDTQYF
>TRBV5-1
CASSGGVAGGEDTQYF
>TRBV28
CASIQDTSTDTQYF
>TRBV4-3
CASSQGTGGGFDQYF
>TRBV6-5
CASSRQVSGANVLTF
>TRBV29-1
CSVDDRGREEQYF
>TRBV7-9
CSSSPGGTGPLGQYF
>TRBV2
CASSRDRASHQETQYF
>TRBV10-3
CAISGNTGKEQYF
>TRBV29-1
CSVATGQGKGEQYF
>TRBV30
CAWSVATGYEQYF
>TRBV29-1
CSVESSGRWDTQYF
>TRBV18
CASSPQGYEQFF
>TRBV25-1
CASSKGSLGTEAFF
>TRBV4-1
CASSRQGVREKLFF
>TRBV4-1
CASSQGYRGTGELFF
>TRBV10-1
CASSEWGTPSSYEQYF
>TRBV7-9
CASSLRESDTQYF
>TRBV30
CAWSSGNTDTQYF
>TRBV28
CASSSPGGSGYGYTF
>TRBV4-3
CASSQEAGGADTQYF
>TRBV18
CASSPSGLGEKLFF
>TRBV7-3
CASSPRPGLLTGANVLTF
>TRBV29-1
CSVTGTGMNTEAFF
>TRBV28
CASSLWGHASGYTF
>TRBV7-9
CASSPSVPTPGQGLEKLFF
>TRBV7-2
CASSLGTGQPSGYTF
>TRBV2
CASRDPGINEKLFF
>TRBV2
CASSTESNTEAFF
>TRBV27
CASSFQGTRGTYEQYF
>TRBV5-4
CASSPGLAGVDIQYF
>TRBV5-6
CASSPDRLDTGELFF
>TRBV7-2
CASSPGLAGVSDEQFF
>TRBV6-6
CASSSGDRATEAFF
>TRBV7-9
CASSQPPPSAQYF
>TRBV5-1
CASSFGDSTNYGYTF
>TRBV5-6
CASTKTRAGASGRSEQFF
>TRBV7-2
CASSRHRGLAGDTGELFF
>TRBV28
CASSNPGGQSEQYF
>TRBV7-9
CSSSLITGYSSYTF
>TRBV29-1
CSETGFRGDTQYF
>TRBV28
CASRTSYTGNTIYF
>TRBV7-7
CASSPTPGEYNEQFF
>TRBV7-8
CASSLARTNYGYTF
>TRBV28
CASSSSTKLAGDTGELFF
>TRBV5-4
CASSKGLAYEQYF
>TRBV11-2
CASSFEGSGGAEAFF